This TCR beta chain was captured by sequencing in a study of cytomegalovirus exposure and HLA in healthy donors. Study results and caveats: Specificity of a few CMV-associated chains for CMV antigens was verified in vitro. Most TCR beta V segments were productive about 87% or about 30% of the time in an earlier analysis.

The CDR3 length is 15 residues. Trimming stripped 6 bases from V and 3 bases from J, with 18 bases between. CDR1 and CDR2 from the germline V gene are SGHTA and FQGTGA. Though nominally healthy at sampling, donors likely had unrecorded immune exposures. A multiplex PCR was run with 60 Vbeta primers and 13 Jbeta primers. Libraries were prepared by immunoSEQ multiplex PCR; TCRdb keeps only in-frame clonotypes and omits some of them. The sample has about 160,000 clones, roughly 80% seen once. With regard to this clone: As yet, its antigen is unknown.

The material sequenced was PBMCs. The chain combines TRBV7-3 with TRBJ2-7, with TRBD2 as a possible D gene (7 bases). This clonotype was sampled from a man over 45 in good health and CMV-seropositive. CDR3 DNA sequence: TGTGCCAGCAGTACTTACGCGGGGGCCCGCTACGAGCAGTACTTC. Its protein product is CASSTYAGARYEQYF.